What follows describes a single T cell receptor beta chain. Assay used: immunoSEQ multiplex PCR; TCRdb lists only in-frame clones, some missing. Seen here are 300,000 to 400,000 clones, 80% to 90% observed once, and the top ten hold roughly 9.9%. The sample belongs to a study of blood T cell repertoires in COVID-19. Germline loops: CDR1 GTSNPN, CDR2 SVGIG (reference sequence). V was cut by 1 base and J by 2 bases, with 14 bases left in between. The CDR3 totals 15 residues. The sequenced sample was peripheral blood. The chain carries TRBV30 and TRBJ2-5; perhaps TRBD1 as D (6 bases). This clonotype was obtained from a man younger than 45 with COVID-19, enrolled during active disease. The CDR3 region is CAWSGQGFTQETQYF. The CDR3 DNA sequence: TGTGCCTGGAGTGGTCAGGGGTTTACTCAAGAGACCCAGTACTTC.